This T cell receptor (beta chain) was sequenced during a study of shared clonotypes between healthy human individuals. In the study overall: Each donor had three CD4 naive, three CD4 memory, two CD8 naive and one CD8 memory plate. General study findings and limits: Non-shared clonotypes had lower generation probabilities than those shared by all four donors.

Germline V gives CDR1 MGHRA, CDR2 YSYEKL. Trimming shortened V by 1 base and J by 5 bases, and 14 bases separated the two germline ends. The CDR3 has 15 amino acids. CD45RO negativity and positive selection for CCR7 defined naive CD8 cells, a population that excluded terminally differentiated effector memory CD45RA+ cells. Note on this clone: Its antigen is not known.

Generated by immunoSEQ multiplex PCR, the TCRdb table keeps only in-frame clones and is missing some. This sample has roughly 600,000 clones, with 98% found just once. The sequencing input was naive CD8+ T cells sorted from blood. The clonotype was recovered from a man under 40 in good health. The rearrangement links TRBV4-1 to TRBJ1-2; no clear D. The chain's CDR3 is CASSQGSFRGYGYTF. CDR3 DNA: TGCGCCAGCAGCCAAGGGTCTTTTCGGGGTTATGGCTACACCTTC.